Each of the 20 T cell receptor beta chains below was sequenced from the same sample in a study of blood T cell repertoires in COVID-19. Profiled with immunoSEQ multiplex PCR; TCRdb holds only in-frame clones, not every one. The repertoire holds about 120,000 clones, with about four fifths as singletons. The material sequenced was peripheral blood. These receptors all come from a man younger than 40 with COVID-19, enrolled during active disease.

V gene TRBV19 combines with J gene TRBJ2-7, with TRBD1 matching 11 bases. From germline, CDR1 is LNHDA and CDR2 SQIVND (reference sequence). This CDR3 comprises 14 residues. V was clipped by 5 bases and J by 2 bases; unmatched bases: 2. The CDR3 loop is CASSGQGAAYEQYF. CDR3 in DNA: TGTGCCAGTAGTGGACAGGGGGCTGCCTACGAGCAGTACTTC.

The chain's CDR3 is CASSLGGQSMNTEAFF. The CDR3 coding sequence is TGTGCCAGCAGCTTGGGAGGACAGTCTATGAACACTGAAGCTTTCTTT. V usage is TRBV5-4 and J usage is TRBJ1-1; TRBD1 is a possible D gene (6 bases). The V end was cut by 0 bases, the J end by 0 bases, with 12 bases between. Germline V gene data show CDR1 as SGHNT and CDR2 as YYREEE (reference sequence). The CDR3 loop spans 16 amino acids.

This clone showed up just once. CDR3 DNA sequence: TGTGCCAGCAAGACCCAGGGGGCCACTGAAGCTTTCTTT. It encodes CASKTQGATEAFF. The chain couples TRBV2 to TRBJ1-1; 8 nucleotides match TRBD1. CDR1 is SNHLY, CDR2 FYNNEI, per germline. After removal of 7 bases from V and 4 bases from J, the junction contained 5 bases not matched to a gene. This CDR3 contains 13 residues.

This chain joins TRBV10-3 and TRBJ2-3; TRBD2 aligns across 8 bases. Germline CDR1 and CDR2: ENHRY and SYGVKD. This CDR3 has 14 residues. V gave up 8 bases and J gave up 0 bases; unmatched junction bases: 4. In DNA, the CDR3 is TGTGCCATCCGAGCGGGAGCTAGCACAGATACGCAGTATTTT. Encoded protein: CAIRAGASTDTQYF.

The chain employs TRBV11-3 and TRBJ2-6, with 9 bases aligning to TRBD1. CDR3 size: 15 residues. The J segment lost 10 bases and the V segment lost 4 bases, leaving 8 bases of the junction unmatched. CDR1 SGHNT and CDR2 YENEEA come from the germline V gene. The DNA for the CDR3 is TGTGCCAGCAGCTCGTACAGGGGGCCCCTAAACGTCCTGACTTTC. Encoded protein: CASSSYRGPLNVLTF.

The V call is TRBV4-1, the J call TRBJ1-2, with TRBD1 identical over 9 bases. Losses at the gene ends were 3 bases for V and 8 bases for J; bases not matched to a gene: 1. CDR1 and CDR2 (germline): MGHRA, YSYEKL. The CDR3 is 12 residues long. The CDR3 DNA sequence: TGCGCCAGCAGCCAGGGGACAGGGGGCTACACCTTC. It is translated as CASSQGTGGYTF.

The sample holds a few counts of this clone. The V gene is TRBV29-1, the J gene TRBJ2-2, with D tentatively TRBD1 (6 bases). V gave up 6 bases and J gave up 5 bases, with 16 bases separating them. CDR1 is SQVTM and CDR2 is ANQGSEA in the germline V gene. This CDR3 is built from 14 residues. In nucleotides, the CDR3 is TGCAGCGTCGGAAGGACAGTGGGGACCGGGGAGCTGTTTTTT. Translating gives CSVGRTVGTGELFF.

The gene calls are TRBV5-6 and TRBJ1-5, with 9 bases matching TRBD1. Germline V gives CDR1 SGHDT, CDR2 YYEEEE. The V segment lost 0 bases and the J segment 2 bases; nucleotides outside the gene matches: 3. The CDR3 sequence is 16 residues long. The CDR3 protein is CASSLGGQGGNQPQHF. In DNA, the CDR3 is TGTGCCAGCAGCTTGGGGGGACAGGGAGGCAATCAGCCCCAGCATTTT.

J is TRBJ1-4 and V is TRBV29-1; the D gene is possibly TRBD1 (6 bases). Germline CDR1 and CDR2: SQVTM and ANQGSEA. The CDR3 loop spans 13 amino acids. V lost 7 bases, J lost 8 bases, and 17 bases lay in between. CDR3 region: CSAQGWRFEKLFF. CDR3 sequence (DNA): TGCAGCGCCCAGGGGTGGAGATTCGAAAAACTGTTTTTT.

This chain joins TRBV10-3 and TRBJ2-3, with D maybe TRBD1 (6 bases). This CDR3 has 15 amino acids. Germline lookup yields CDR1 ENHRY and CDR2 SYGVKD. V lost 3 bases to trimming and J lost 0 bases, with 10 bases between them. The CDR3 DNA reads as TGTGCCATCAGTGAAGAGGACAGAAGCACAGATACGCAGTATTTT. Translation: CAISEEDRSTDTQYF.

J is TRBJ2-2 and V is TRBV7-7; TRBD2 aligns across 7 bases. The V gene end was trimmed by 5 bases and the J gene end by 9 bases; junction bases not matched to a gene: 12. CDR3 length equals 15 residues. CDR1 and CDR2 (germline): SSHAT, FNYEAQ (reference sequence). CDR3 in amino acids: CASSPQRGGPRELFF. The CDR3 bases are TGTGCCAGCAGCCCCCAGCGGGGAGGGCCGCGGGAGCTGTTTTTT.

The rearrangement links TRBV6-5 to TRBJ2-5; 10 positions agree with TRBD1. Trimming cost V 7 bases and J 7 bases; bases outside gene matches: 12. Germline V gene data show CDR1 as MNHEY and CDR2 as SVGAGI. CDR3 length equals 15 residues. The CDR3, as DNA: TGTGCCAGCACTTTAAAACCGGGACAGGGGACGACCCAGTACTTC. It is translated as CASTLKPGQGTTQYF.

The V gene is TRBV6-5, the J gene TRBJ2-7, with D maybe TRBD2 (7 bases). Germline V gene sequence: CDR1 MNHEY, CDR2 SVGAGI. The CDR3 is 15 amino acids. V gave up 5 bases and J gave up 3 bases, with 17 bases separating them. The CDR3: CASSTLGGGGYEQYF. Written as DNA, the CDR3 is TGTGCCAGCAGTACCTTGGGGGGAGGGGGCTACGAGCAGTACTTC.

The chain joins TRBV18 to TRBJ1-5, with D possibly being TRBD1 (6 bases). The CDR3 totals 15 residues. Per germline, CDR1 KGHSH and CDR2 LQKENI. V lost 4 bases and J lost 0, with 10 bases in between. CDR3 coding DNA: TGTGCCAGCTCACGGACAGCTAATAGCAATCAGCCCCAGCATTTT. Its translation is CASSRTANSNQPQHF.

The chain joins TRBV6-4 to TRBJ2-7; a possible D gene is TRBD1 (5 bases). Trimming shortened V by 6 bases and J by 0 bases, and 15 bases separated the two germline ends. Germline V gene data show CDR1 as MRHNA and CDR2 as SNTAGT. The CDR3 runs 15 residues. DNA of the CDR3: TGTGCCAGCAGATATGACAGCTCGGGCTCCTACGAGCAGTACTTC. This encodes CASRYDSSGSYEQYF.

The chain carries TRBV24-1 and TRBJ1-1, with D unresolved. In germline, CDR1 is KGHDR, CDR2 SFDVKD. The V end lost 5 bases, the J end lost 7 bases, and 7 bases lay between the germline ends. The CDR3 totals 11 residues. DNA for the CDR3: TGTGCCACCAGTGCGGGGAGTGAAGCTTTCTTT. Protein sequence: CATSAGSEAFF.

V is TRBV10-1 and J is TRBJ2-1; 10 nucleotides align to TRBD2. The length of the CDR3 is 17 residues. J lost 9 bases, V lost 8 bases, and 19 bases had no gene match. Germline V CDR1 and CDR2: WNHNN, SYGVQD (reference sequence). This CDR3 reads CASRPTGVSGRALEQFF. DNA for the CDR3: TGCGCCAGCCGACCGACAGGGGTCAGCGGGAGGGCCCTTGAGCAGTTCTTC.

The V call is TRBV12-3 or TRBV12-4, the J call TRBJ2-5; possibly TRBD1 for D (5 bases). Trimming removed 3 bases at V and 5 bases at J, with 10 bases between. The CDR3 runs to 13 residues. The CDR3 DNA sequence: TGTGCCAGCAGTTTTTCAGGGCAGGAGACCCAGTACTTC. Amino acid sequence: CASSFSGQETQYF.

A single count supports this clone. The chain links TRBV2 to TRBJ2-7; tentatively, D is TRBD2 (5 bases). Per germline, CDR1 SNHLY and CDR2 FYNNEI. The germline V and J ends were trimmed by 6 bases and 0 bases, with 15 bases remaining between them. The CDR3 spans 15 residues. The CDR3 region has the DNA TGTGCCAGCAGGGAGGACCGATCTCCCTCCTACGAGCAGTACTTC. Protein: CASREDRSPSYEQYF. Looking up the rest from reference TRBV2 and TRBJ2-7 gives the full variable domain: EPEVTQTPSHQVTQMGQEVILRCVPISNHLYFYWYRQILGQKVEFLVSFYNNEISEKSEIFDDQFSVERPDGSNFTLKIRSTKLEDSAMYFCASREDRSPSYEQYFGPGTRLTVT.

The chain carries TRBV11-3 and TRBJ1-6; 7 positions agree with TRBD1. There are 14 residues in the CDR3. The germline V gene encodes CDR1 SGHNT and CDR2 YENEEA. Germline trimming cut 3 bases from V and 12 bases from J; bases unmatched to any gene: 8. CDR3 residues: CASSLIGGVEPLHF. In nucleotides, the CDR3 is TGTGCCAGCAGCTTGATAGGGGGCGTAGAACCCCTCCACTTT.